This is a list of T cell receptor beta chains from one sample in a study of T cell responses to AZD1222 COVID-19 vaccine. TCRdb's copy holds only in-frame clones and misses some; the assay was immunoSEQ multiplex PCR. The profile shows about 120,000 clones, around 90% of them singletons. The sequencing here drew on peripheral blood, taken 28 days after the second AZD1222 dose. The receptors were sampled from an adult who received the AZD1222 COVID-19 vaccine. Both conserved end residues are part of each CDR3. The D gene is left open where the match is weak. Clone sizes are given selectively: once, few, many, or a class where the clone is expanded.

TRBJ1-1 | TRBV30 | TRBD1 | few | TGTGCCTGGGATGAAGGACAGGGCTGGGGTGAAGCTTTCTTT | CAWDEGQGWGEAFF
TRBJ2-7 | TRBV6-5 | NA | NA | TGTGCCACACTAGGACTTGCCGGCTACGAGCAGTACTTC | CATLGLAGYEQYF
TRBJ2-1 | TRBV6-5 | NA | NA | TGTGCCAGCAGGGATCTCAACAATGAGCAGTTCTTC | CASRDLNNEQFF
TRBJ1-1 | TRBV10-2 | NA | few | TGCGCCAGCAGCCTTAATTCAGGGAACACTGAAGCTTTCTTT | CASSLNSGNTEAFF
TRBJ1-2 | TRBV12-3/TRBV12-4 | NA | once | TGTGCCAGCAGTTTGCGGGCTTACTATGGCTACACCTTC | CASSLRAYYGYTF
TRBJ1-2 | TRBV27 | TRBD1 | NA | TGTGCCAGCAGTTTCCGGGACAGTTATGGCTACACCTTC | CASSFRDSYGYTF
TRBJ1-6 | TRBV9 | NA | NA | TGTGCCAGCAGCGCAACCTACGGAGATTCACCCCTCCACTTT | CASSATYGDSPLHF
TRBJ2-2 | TRBV19 | NA | once | TGTGCCAGTAGTACAGGGGACCGAACAATGACCGGGGAGCTGTTTTTT | CASSTGDRTMTGELFF
TRBJ2-1 | TRBV7-3 | NA | NA | TGTGCCAGCAGCTTACGGGGATCCTACAATGAGCAGTTCTTC | CASSLRGSYNEQFF
TRBJ1-1 | TRBV28 | TRBD1 | NA | TGTGCCAGCAGGATCCCCTCGACAGGGACCAACACTGAAGCTTTCTTT | CASRIPSTGTNTEAFF
TRBJ2-3 | TRBV6-6 | NA | NA | TGTGCCAGCAGCAAGACTAGGGGGGCTACAGATACGCAGTATTTT | CASSKTRGATDTQYF
TRBJ1-5 | TRBV18 | NA | NA | TGTGCCAGCTCCCGGGTAGGGGGTGAGAGCAATCAGCCCCAGCATTTT | CASSRVGGESNQPQHF
TRBJ2-7 | TRBV11-2 | TRBD1 | NA | TGTGCCAGCAGCCCCGACAGGGTGGCCTACGAGCAGTACTTC | CASSPDRVAYEQYF
TRBJ2-1 | TRBV5-4 | NA | NA | TGTGCCAGCAGCACGGGACGGCTACTTTACAATGAGCAGTTCTTC | CASSTGRLLYNEQFF
TRBJ2-7 | TRBV18 | NA | NA | TGTGCCAGCTCACCGGGACATTCCTACGAGCAGTACTTC | CASSPGHSYEQYF
TRBJ1-2 | TRBV5-1 | NA | NA | TGCGCCAGCAGCTTGTTGGAACAGAACTATGGCTACACCTTC | CASSLLEQNYGYTF
TRBJ2-7 | TRBV7-2 | TRBD1 | NA | TGTGCCAGCAGTTTCACAGGGGGCGGGTACGAGCAGTACTTC | CASSFTGGGYEQYF
TRBJ1-2 | TRBV5-1 | NA | NA | TGCGCCAGCAGCTTTCAGGCCTCATCTAACTATGGCTACACCTTC | CASSFQASSNYGYTF
TRBJ2-2 | TRBV6-5 | NA | NA | TGTGCCAGCAGTTACCGGACGGTGAACACCGGGGAGCTGTTTTTT | CASSYRTVNTGELFF
TRBJ1-1 | TRBV20-1 | NA | NA | TGCAGGGTACTACGGGGCCTAGAAGCTTTCTTT | CRVLRGLEAFF
TRBJ2-3 | TRBV5-1 | TRBD2 | NA | TGCGCCAGCAGCTCGGGACTAGCACCCTACTCCACAGATACGCAGTATTTT | CASSSGLAPYSTDTQYF
TRBJ1-3 | TRBV18 | NA | NA | TGTGCCAGCTCACCGGGACTTCGCTCTGGAAACACCATATATTTT | CASSPGLRSGNTIYF
TRBJ1-2 | TRBV7-2 | TRBD1 | NA | TGTGCCAGCAGCTTACACCGGACAGGCCCGATCTATGGCTACACCTTC | CASSLHRTGPIYGYTF
TRBJ1-2 | TRBV9 | NA | NA | TGTGCCAGCAGCGCACAGGCAAATAACTATGGCTACACCTTC | CASSAQANNYGYTF
TRBJ1-5 | TRBV18 | NA | few | TGTGCCAGCTCACGGGCAGGGCCAGGTCAGCCCCAGCATTTT | CASSRAGPGQPQHF
TRBJ2-6 | TRBV5-6 | TRBD2 | NA | TGTGCCAGCAGCCCATTAACCCTTAGGGAGGGTGCTGGGGCCAACGTCCTGACTTTC | CASSPLTLREGAGANVLTF
TRBJ1-4 | TRBV7-9 | NA | NA | TGTGCCAGCAGGGGGATTTCTGAAAAACTGTTTTTT | CASRGISEKLFF
TRBJ2-5 | TRBV7-2 | NA | NA | TGTGCCAGCAGCTTAGGTCTGTCGGTCCCTGCTCGGGAGACCCAGTACTTC | CASSLGLSVPARETQYF
TRBJ1-5 | TRBV19 | TRBD1 | NA | TGTGCCAGTAGTGCCTGGGACAGCGTACCCCAGCATTTT | CASSAWDSVPQHF
TRBJ1-2 | TRBV7-2 | NA | NA | TGTGCCAGCAGCTTAGGGAGGACAGTTTATGGCTACACCTTC | CASSLGRTVYGYTF
TRBJ1-3 | TRBV6-5 | NA | NA | TGTGCCAGCAAAGTCTTCTCTGGAAACACCATATATTTT | CASKVFSGNTIYF
TRBJ2-1 | TRBV24-1 | TRBD1 | NA | TGTGCCACCAGTGACCAGACAGGGATAATGTACAATGAGCAGTTCTTC | CATSDQTGIMYNEQFF
TRBJ1-6 | TRBV27 | NA | NA | TGTGCCAGCAGTTCCAGGTACGGGGGGTCACCCCTCCACTTT | CASSSRYGGSPLHF
TRBJ1-4 | TRBV15 | TRBD1 | NA | TGTGCCACCAGCAGACAGGGGGCCGCTAATGAAAAACTGTTTTTT | CATSRQGAANEKLFF
TRBJ2-7 | TRBV10-3 | NA | NA | TGTGCCATCAGTGAGTCATCGGCGACCTCCTACGAGCAGTACTTC | CAISESSATSYEQYF